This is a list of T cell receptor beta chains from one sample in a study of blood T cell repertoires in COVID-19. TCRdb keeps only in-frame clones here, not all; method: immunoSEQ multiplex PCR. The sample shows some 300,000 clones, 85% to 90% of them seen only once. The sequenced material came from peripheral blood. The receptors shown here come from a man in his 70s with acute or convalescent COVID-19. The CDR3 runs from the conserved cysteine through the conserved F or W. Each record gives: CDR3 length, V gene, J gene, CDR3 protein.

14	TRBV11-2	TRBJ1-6	CASSLGTDNSPLHF
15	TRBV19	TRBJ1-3	CATSTGGTSGNTIYF
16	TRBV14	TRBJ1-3	CASSQAQGRPGNTIYF
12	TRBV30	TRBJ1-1	CACLTRNTEAFF
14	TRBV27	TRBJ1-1	CASPQQGGNTEAFF
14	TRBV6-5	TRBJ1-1	CASTRGTANTEAFF
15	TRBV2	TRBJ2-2	CASRDGLGGSGELFF
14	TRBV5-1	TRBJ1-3	CASSLTGSGNTIYF
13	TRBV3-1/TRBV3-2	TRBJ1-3	CASSQTGGNTIYF
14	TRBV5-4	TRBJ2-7	CASSSGTDLYEQYF
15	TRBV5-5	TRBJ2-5	CASSFIGGAVETQYF
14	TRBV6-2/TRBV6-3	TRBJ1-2	CASSLDTNFYGYTF
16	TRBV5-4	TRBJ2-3	CASSPRGATSTDTQYF
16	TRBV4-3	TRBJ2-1	CASSHSRQGWDNEQFF
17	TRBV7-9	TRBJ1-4	CASSTSTAGGAREKLFF
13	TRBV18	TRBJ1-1	CASSPRDRGQAFF
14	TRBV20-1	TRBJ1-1	CSASRAGLNTEAFF
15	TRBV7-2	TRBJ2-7	CASSLEAGGHYEQYF
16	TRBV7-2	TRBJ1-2	CASSPRVGTANYGYTF
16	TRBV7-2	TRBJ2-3	CASSFTPSPNTDTQYF
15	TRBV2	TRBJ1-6	CASSETAGYNSPLHF
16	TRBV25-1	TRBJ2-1	CASRSSGTTTYNEQFF
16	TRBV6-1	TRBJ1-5	CASSEFQGLSNQPQHF
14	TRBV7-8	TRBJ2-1	CASSLGVSGRTQFF
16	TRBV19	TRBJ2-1	CASSRSGTSGNNEQFF
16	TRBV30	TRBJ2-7	CAWSSRLTGGADEQYF
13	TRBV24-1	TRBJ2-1	CATSDTSYNEQFF